This T cell receptor (beta chain) was sequenced during a study of T cell responses to AZD1222 COVID-19 vaccine. Whole-study results and caveats: White British people made up most donors, females outnumbered males, and clonal diversity was possibly underestimated. Reportedly, nearly half the spike-specific TCRs target unmutated variant regions. Sampled repertoires all dated from after the peak T cell response. Spike-specific TCR breadth and depth rose after two AZD1222 doses.

To note about this clone: As yet, its antigen is unknown.

TCRdb's copy holds only in-frame clones and misses some; the assay was immunoSEQ multiplex PCR. The data hold 93,000 or so clones, with less than 95% observed a single time. Unmatched junction bases numbered 4, after V lost 0 bases and J lost 1 base. Germline values: CDR1 SGDLS, CDR2 YYNGEE. The CDR3 loop spans 17 amino acids. This TCR derives from an adult in good health. The chain employs TRBV9 and TRBJ1-2; 12 positions agree with TRBD1. The material was peripheral blood, obtained on day 0 of AZD1222 vaccination. The CDR3 loop reads CASSVGGQGARNYGYTF. The CDR3 DNA follows: TGTGCCAGCAGCGTAGGGGGACAGGGGGCGCGTAACTATGGCTACACCTTC.